This T cell receptor (beta chain) came from a study of blood T cell repertoires in COVID-19. Background on the study: Samples of COVID-19 (acute and convalescent) were obtained from the United States, Italy and Spain. T cells, B-cell-depleted T cells, or PBMCs provided the cDNA or gDNA that served as material.

CDR1 is SGHRS and CDR2 is YFSETQ in the germline V gene. The CDR3 is made up of 16 amino acids. V was cut by 2 bases and J by 0 bases, with 9 bases left in between. This clone was seen only a few times. Measured with immunoSEQ multiplex PCR; TCRdb has only the in-frame clones, and not every one. The table records around 180,000 clones, more than 80% of them present only once. The sequenced sample was peripheral blood. The V gene is TRBV5-1, the J gene TRBJ1-6; D unclear. The origin of this receptor is a woman at least 80 years old with COVID-19, enrolled during active disease. CDR3 in DNA: TGCGCCAGCAGCTTAACAGTGGACTCCTATAATTCACCCCTCCACTTT. Translating gives CASSLTVDSYNSPLHF.